The 32 T cell receptor beta chains given below trace back to one sample, sequenced in a study of blood T cell repertoires in COVID-19. Using immunoSEQ multiplex PCR, the repertoire was profiled, and TCRdb retains in-frame clones only, with some absent. The sample includes more than 150,000 clones, more than 80% of them seen just once. What was sequenced was peripheral blood. The receptors shown here come from a man aged 55 to 69 with acute or convalescent COVID-19.

The chain is built from TRBV18 and TRBJ1-5; 8 bases map to TRBD1. Germline assignment: CDR1 KGHSH and CDR2 LQKENI. V lost 3 bases and J lost 1; bases outside the gene matches: 11. There are 18 residues in the CDR3. The CDR3 coding sequence is TGTGCCAGCTCACCGATTCAGACAGGGGCGGGGAGCAATCAGCCCCAGCATTTT. Translating gives CASSPIQTGAGSNQPQHF.

This CDR3 reads CASSPERIMNTEAFF. The DNA for the CDR3 is TGTGCCAGCAGCCCCGAGAGAATCATGAACACTGAAGCTTTCTTT. This sequence joins TRBV5-6 and TRBJ1-1; D is ambiguous. The V gene lost 4 bases and the J gene lost 0 bases, with 13 bases spanning the gap. This CDR3 is built from 15 residues. Germline V gene lookup returns CDR1 SGHDT and CDR2 YYEEEE. Based on the CDR3 plus reference TRBV5-6 and TRBJ1-1, the full variable domain is DAGVTQSPTHLIKTRGQQVTLRCSPKSGHDTVSWYQQALGQGPQFIFQYYEEEERQRGNFPDRFSGHQFPNYSSELNVNALLLGDSALYLCASSPERIMNTEAFFGQGTRLTVV.

The chain recombines TRBV5-1 with TRBJ1-1; D not resolved. Looked up from germline, CDR1 is SGHRS and CDR2 is YFSETQ. This CDR3 spans 15 amino acids. Trimming took 0 bases from V and 1 from J, leaving 10 bases between them. The CDR3 is CASSLDPGTNTEAFF. CDR3 coding DNA: TGCGCCAGCAGCTTGGACCCGGGTACGAACACTGAAGCTTTCTTT.

V gene TRBV6-5 combines with J gene TRBJ1-2, with 9 bases matching TRBD1. The length of the CDR3 is 14 residues. V was clipped by 7 bases and J by 4 bases; unmatched bases: 7. CDR1 is MNHEY, CDR2 SVGAGI, per germline. CDR3 sequence (DNA): TGTGCCAGCATTCCGGACAGGGGACCCTATGGCTACACCTTC. Amino acids: CASIPDRGPYGYTF.

This sequence joins TRBV5-1 and TRBJ1-6; 10 bases agree with TRBD1. Unmatched junction bases numbered 7, after V lost 5 bases and J lost 5 bases. Germline CDR1 reads SGHRS; CDR2 reads YFSETQ. This CDR3 region has 16 residues. DNA for the CDR3: TGCGCCAGCAGGGACACCGGGACAGGGGATAATTCACCCCTCCACTTT. Translating gives CASRDTGTGDNSPLHF.

This clone was recorded once. This rearrangement joins TRBV5-1 to TRBJ2-1; 12 nucleotides line up with TRBD2. Germline CDR1 reads SGHRS; CDR2 reads YFSETQ. This CDR3 spans 17 amino acids. The V segment lost 4 bases and the J segment 2 bases; nucleotides outside the gene matches: 7. The CDR3 sequence: CASSPSLAGGPYNEQFF. As DNA, the CDR3 is TGCGCCAGCAGCCCCTCCCTAGCGGGGGGGCCCTACAATGAGCAGTTCTTC.

There are a few counts of this clone. CDR3 DNA: TGTGCCAGCAGCCAAACCGGGGGGGGAAACTACGAGCAGTACTTC. Its translation: CASSQTGGGNYEQYF. V is TRBV2 and J is TRBJ2-7; 8 positions match TRBD2. This CDR3 has 15 residues. Germline V gene lookup returns CDR1 SNHLY and CDR2 FYNNEI. J gave up 3 bases and V 6 bases, and 10 bases lay outside the gene matches.

The chain carries TRBV30 and TRBJ1-5, with D perhaps TRBD1 (6 bases). The CDR3 spans 13 residues. Germline V CDR1 and CDR2: GTSNPN, SVGIG (reference sequence). Trimming took 0 bases from V and 6 from J, leaving 9 bases between them. Here the CDR3 DNA reads TGTGCCTGGAGTGTACAGGGCCCTCAGCCCCAGCATTTT. Translating it yields CAWSVQGPQPQHF. Using reference TRBV30 and TRBJ1-5 for the parts outside the CDR3, the full variable domain is SQTIHQWPATLVQPVGSPLSLECTVEGTSNPNLYWYRQAAGRGLQLLFYSVGIGQISSEVPQNLSASRPQDRQFILSSKKLLLSDSGFYLCAWSVQGPQPQHFGDGTRLSIL.

The J gene is TRBJ1-2, the V gene TRBV11-2; 7 bases match TRBD1. Germline CDR1 SGHAT, CDR2 FQNNGV. This CDR3 has 13 residues. V lost 5 bases, J lost 4 bases, and 4 bases stayed unmatched. In DNA, the CDR3 is TGTGCCAGCAGCCAAACAGGGGTCTATGGCTACACCTTC. Its protein product is CASSQTGVYGYTF.

This chain joins TRBV7-8 and TRBJ1-3; 7 nucleotides agree with TRBD1. CDR1 is SGHVS, CDR2 FQNEAQ, per germline. This CDR3 has 16 residues. V gave up 4 bases and J gave up 1 base; unmatched junction bases: 7. In nucleotides, the CDR3 is TGTGCCAGCAGCTCGGGGGACAGCAGTTCTGGAAACACCATATATTTT. It yields the protein CASSSGDSSSGNTIYF.

The chain uses TRBV7-9 and TRBJ1-1; 8 positions match TRBD1. V lost 3 bases to trimming and J lost 8 bases; unmatched junction nucleotides: 2. The CDR3 sequence is 12 residues long. Per germline, CDR1 SEHNR and CDR2 FQNEAQ (reference sequence). CDR3: CASSFQGAEAFF. CDR3 nucleotides: TGTGCCAGCAGCTTCCAGGGGGCCGAAGCTTTCTTT.

The chain employs TRBV24-1 and TRBJ2-1; possible D gene TRBD1, 6 bases. Germline-derived CDR1 and CDR2 are KGHDR and SFDVKD. Trimming cost V 9 bases and J 10 bases, with 12 bases left between them. This CDR3 has 11 amino acids. The CDR3 DNA sequence: TGTGCCACCTCAGACGGGACAGAGCAGTTCTTC. It is translated as CATSDGTEQFF.

The chain has TRBV5-4 and TRBJ2-7; D unclear. The CDR3 totals 12 residues. The V gene's germline CDR1 is SGHNT and CDR2 YYREEE (reference sequence). The V end lost 0 bases, the J end lost 6 bases, and 7 bases lay between the germline ends. The CDR3 nucleotides are TGTGCCAGCAGCTTGGGTCGTCTCGAGCAGTACTTC. Its translation is CASSLGRLEQYF.

The chain recombines TRBV5-8 with TRBJ2-2; D is possibly TRBD1 (5 bases). The CDR3 is made up of 13 amino acids. The V and J ends lost 1 base and 5 bases respectively, with 6 bases between them. Germline V gene data show CDR1 as SGHTS and CDR2 as YDEGEE. In DNA form, the CDR3 reads TGTGCCAGCAGCTTGTACAGGACCGGGGAGCTGTTTTTT. Its protein is CASSLYRTGELFF.

The chain links TRBV19 to TRBJ2-2; TRBD1 aligns across 7 bases. The V segment lost 8 bases and the J segment 6 bases; nucleotides outside the gene matches: 3. Per the germline V gene, CDR1 is LNHDA and CDR2 is SQIVND (reference sequence). CDR3 size: 12 residues. The CDR3 protein is CASQGESGELFF. CDR3 nucleotides: TGTGCCAGTCAGGGGGAGTCCGGGGAGCTGTTTTTT.

This rearrangement joins TRBV12-3 or TRBV12-4 to TRBJ1-2, with 9 bases identical to TRBD1. V lost 6 bases, J lost 6 bases, and 5 bases stayed unmatched. The CDR3 is 13 residues long. The CDR3 reads CASSTGTGHGYTF. CDR3 nucleotide sequence: TGTGCCAGCAGCACCGGGACAGGGCATGGCTACACCTTC.

The rearrangement uses TRBV4-2 and TRBJ2-1; no clear D gene. The CDR3 is 12 residues long. The V gene lost 1 base and the J gene lost 5 bases, with 3 bases spanning the gap. Germline V gives CDR1 LGHNA, CDR2 YNFKEQ. The CDR3 DNA reads TGTGCCAGCAGCCAAGTCAACAATGAGCAGTTCTTC. Its translation is CASSQVNNEQFF.

The rearrangement links TRBV19 to TRBJ1-2; D unresolved. CDR3 length equals 11 residues. Germline loops: CDR1 LNHDA, CDR2 SQIVND (reference sequence). V lost 9 bases and J 4 bases, leaving 9 bases between the germline ends. This CDR3 reads CASTAAYGYTF. The CDR3 coding sequence is TGTGCCAGCACAGCGGCCTATGGCTACACCTTC.

The CDR3 sequence is CASSLSGGNNEQFF. As DNA, the CDR3 is TGTGCCAGCAGCTTAAGCGGGGGGAACAATGAGCAGTTCTTC. The V and J genes are TRBV7-3 and TRBJ2-1, with 8 bases matching TRBD2. The J segment lost 5 bases and the V segment lost 1 base, leaving 1 base of the junction unmatched. Germline CDR1 is SGHTA and CDR2 is FQGTGA. The CDR3 is 14 residues long.

This clone came up a few times. The chain combines TRBV19 with TRBJ1-4, with TRBD1 identical over 10 bases. Per the germline V gene, CDR1 is LNHDA and CDR2 is SQIVND (reference sequence). V gave up 3 bases and J gave up 12 bases; unmatched junction bases: 7. This CDR3 is built from 14 residues. For the CDR3, the DNA is TGTGCCAGTAGTATGCGGGACAGGGGCCAGGAACTGTTTTTT. Translation gives CASSMRDRGQELFF.

The gene calls are TRBV7-2 and TRBJ1-4; a weak D match, TRBD1 (6 bases). The V gene's germline CDR1 is SGHTA and CDR2 FQGNSA. The V gene lost 6 bases and the J gene lost 8 bases, with 10 bases spanning the gap. The CDR3 extends over 12 amino acids. In nucleotides, the CDR3 is TGTGCCAGCAGGGGGGCTTCGGAAAAACTGTTTTTT. Its protein is CASRGASEKLFF. Drawing the rest from reference TRBV7-2 and TRBJ1-4, the complete variable domain is GAGVSQSPSNKVTEKGKDVELRCDPISGHTALYWYRQSLGQGLEFLIYFQGNSAPDKSGLPSDRFSAERTGGSVSTLTIQRTQQEDSAVYLCASRGASEKLFFGSGTQLSVL.

The chain is built from TRBV6-6 and TRBJ1-3; D not resolved. V lost 2 bases and J 7 bases, leaving 12 bases between the germline ends. Germline values: CDR1 MNHNY, CDR2 SVGAGI (reference sequence). The length of the CDR3 is 14 residues. The DNA of the CDR3 is TGTGCCAGCAGTTACGGGTCCGGAGACAACACCATATATTTT. The encoded protein is CASSYGSGDNTIYF.

V gene TRBV5-5 combines with J gene TRBJ2-3; D remains ambiguous. CDR3 length equals 12 residues. The germline CDR1 and CDR2 sequences are SGHKS and YYEKEE (reference sequence). V was clipped by 0 bases and J by 6 bases, with 5 bases between them. The CDR3 DNA is TGTGCCAGCAGCTTGGATGCGGATACGCAGTATTTT. Protein: CASSLDADTQYF.

This chain connects TRBV13 to TRBJ2-7, with TRBD1 identical over 10 bases. The trim removed 8 bases at V and 4 bases at J, leaving 8 bases unmatched. The CDR3 is 14 amino acids. The germline gives CDR1 PRHDT, CDR2 FYEKMQ (reference sequence). The CDR3 nucleotides read TGTGCCAGCGGCCCGGGACAGGGGTCATACGAGCAGTACTTC. Translating it yields CASGPGQGSYEQYF.

The chain carries TRBV5-1 and TRBJ1-1, with a possible D match to TRBD1 (5 bases). Germline V gene lookup returns CDR1 SGHRS and CDR2 YFSETQ. V gave up 1 base and J gave up 6 bases, with 10 bases separating them. The CDR3 sequence is 13 residues long. The CDR3 protein is CASSLKGSPEAFF. CDR3 sequence (DNA): TGCGCCAGCAGCTTGAAGGGGTCCCCTGAAGCTTTCTTT.

This clone was seen more than once but under ten times. This rearrangement joins TRBV21-1 to TRBJ1-2; the table's D call, TRBD1, has no DNA check behind it. TRBV21-1 corresponds to a pseudogene. The CDR3 extends over 13 amino acids. The CDR3, as DNA: TGTGCCAGCACCAAAGGGAAGGGGCAAGGCTACACCTTC. Its translation is CASTKGKGQGYTF.

The rearrangement links TRBV5-1 to TRBJ1-6; the match to TRBD1 covers 12 bases. With V trimmed by 4 bases and J by 0 bases, 14 bases remained unmatched. Germline assignment: CDR1 SGHRS and CDR2 YFSETQ. CDR3 length: 21 residues. The CDR3 DNA reads TGCGCCAGCAGCCCCCAGGGACAGGGGGCGACGGGAAGCTCCTATAATTCACCCCTCCACTTT. Its protein product is CASSPQGQGATGSSYNSPLHF.

The V gene is TRBV6-5, the J gene TRBJ1-1; D unclear. Looked up from germline, CDR1 is MNHEY and CDR2 is SVGAGI. V lost 4 bases and J 12 bases, leaving 21 bases between the germline ends. The CDR3 totals 14 residues. CDR3 residues: CASSLSGLGRSSFF. For the CDR3, the DNA is TGTGCCAGCAGTTTAAGCGGTCTAGGGAGATCATCTTTCTTT.

The V gene is TRBV18, the J gene TRBJ2-1; possibly TRBD2 for D (5 bases). Germline V gene lookup returns CDR1 KGHSH and CDR2 LQKENI. The length of the CDR3 is 15 residues. The germline V and J ends were trimmed by 3 bases and 5 bases, with 14 bases remaining between them. The DNA for the CDR3 is TGTGCCAGCTCACCCGGAGGTATAAGCAACAATGAGCAGTTCTTC. Translation gives CASSPGGISNNEQFF.

The chain is built from TRBV5-1 and TRBJ1-1, with D tentatively TRBD1 (5 bases). Per the germline V gene, CDR1 is SGHRS and CDR2 is YFSETQ. Trimming left V 4 bases short and J 9 bases short, with 19 bases between. This CDR3 spans 14 amino acids. DNA of the CDR3: TGCGCCAGCAGCCTAAGGTCGACGGGGGAGCAAGCTTTCTTT. As protein: CASSLRSTGEQAFF.

The rearrangement joins TRBV7-8 to TRBJ2-7; possible D gene TRBD1, 5 bases. The V gene lost 0 bases and the J gene lost 4 bases, with 10 bases spanning the gap. Germline assignment: CDR1 SGHVS and CDR2 FQNEAQ. This CDR3 is built from 14 residues. CDR3 sequence (DNA): TGTGCCAGCAGCTTAGCGAGCAGGGCATACGAGCAGTACTTC. Translation: CASSLASRAYEQYF.

The V and J genes are TRBV5-1 and TRBJ2-2, with 7 nucleotides matching TRBD2. The CDR3 runs 15 residues. CDR1 and CDR2 (germline): SGHRS, YFSETQ. V was clipped by 4 bases and J by 2 bases; unmatched bases: 5. The CDR3 loop reads CASSRSGENTGELFF. The CDR3 DNA is TGCGCCAGCAGCAGGAGCGGGGAAAACACCGGGGAGCTGTTTTTT.